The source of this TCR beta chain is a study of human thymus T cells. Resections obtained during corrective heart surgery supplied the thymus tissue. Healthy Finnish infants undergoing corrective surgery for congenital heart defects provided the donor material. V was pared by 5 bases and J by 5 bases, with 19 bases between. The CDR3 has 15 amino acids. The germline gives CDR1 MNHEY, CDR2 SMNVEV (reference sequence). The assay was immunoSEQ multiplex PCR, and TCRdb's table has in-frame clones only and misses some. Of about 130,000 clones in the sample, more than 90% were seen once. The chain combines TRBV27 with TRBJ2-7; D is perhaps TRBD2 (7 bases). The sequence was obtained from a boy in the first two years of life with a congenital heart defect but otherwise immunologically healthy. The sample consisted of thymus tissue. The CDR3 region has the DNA TGTGCCAGCAGTCGGGGTCCGGGGGGCCGGGACGAGCAGTACTTC. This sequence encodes CASSRGPGGRDEQYF.